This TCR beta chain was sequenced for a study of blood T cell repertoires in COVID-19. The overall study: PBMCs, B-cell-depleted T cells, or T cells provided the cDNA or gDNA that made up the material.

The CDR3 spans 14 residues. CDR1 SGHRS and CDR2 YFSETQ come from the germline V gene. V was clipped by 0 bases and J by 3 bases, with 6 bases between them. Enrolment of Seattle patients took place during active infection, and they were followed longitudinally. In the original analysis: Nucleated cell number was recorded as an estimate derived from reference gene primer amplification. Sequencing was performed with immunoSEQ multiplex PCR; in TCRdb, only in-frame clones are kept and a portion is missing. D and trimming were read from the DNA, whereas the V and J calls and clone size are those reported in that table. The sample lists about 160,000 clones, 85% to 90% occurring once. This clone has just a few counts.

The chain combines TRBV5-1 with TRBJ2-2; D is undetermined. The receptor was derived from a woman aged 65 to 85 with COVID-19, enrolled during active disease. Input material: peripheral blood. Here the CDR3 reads CASSLALDTGELFF. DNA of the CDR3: TGCGCCAGCAGCTTGGCCCTCGACACCGGGGAGCTGTTTTTT. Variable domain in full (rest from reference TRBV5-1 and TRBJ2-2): KAGVTQTPRYLIKTRGQQVTLSCSPISGHRSVSWYQQTPGQGLQFLFEYFSETQRNKGNFPGRFSGRQFSNSRSEMNVSTLELGDSALYLCASSLALDTGELFFGEGSRLTVL.